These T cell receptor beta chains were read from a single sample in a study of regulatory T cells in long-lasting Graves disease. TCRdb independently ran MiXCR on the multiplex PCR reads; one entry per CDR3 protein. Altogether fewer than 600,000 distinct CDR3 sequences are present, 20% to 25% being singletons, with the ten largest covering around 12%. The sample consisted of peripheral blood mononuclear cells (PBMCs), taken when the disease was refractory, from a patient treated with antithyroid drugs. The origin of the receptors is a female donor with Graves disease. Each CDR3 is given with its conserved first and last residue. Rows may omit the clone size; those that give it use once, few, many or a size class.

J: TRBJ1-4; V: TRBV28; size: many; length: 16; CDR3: CASSWGRKATNEKLFF
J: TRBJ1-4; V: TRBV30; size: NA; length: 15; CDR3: CAWSVKDGGLEKLFF
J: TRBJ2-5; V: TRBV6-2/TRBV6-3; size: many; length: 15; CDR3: CASKRGAGVVETQYF
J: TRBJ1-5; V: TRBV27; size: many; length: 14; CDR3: CASSSFNSNQPQHF
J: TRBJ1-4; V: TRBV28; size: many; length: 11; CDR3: CASTPREKLFF
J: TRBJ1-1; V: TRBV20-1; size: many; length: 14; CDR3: CSASGQFMNTEAFF
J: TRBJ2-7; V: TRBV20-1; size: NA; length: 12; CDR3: CSASNRVYEQYF
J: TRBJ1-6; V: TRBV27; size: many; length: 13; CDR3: CASSLGPYSPLHF
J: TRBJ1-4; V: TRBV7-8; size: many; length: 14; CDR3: CASSYRVDGEKLFF
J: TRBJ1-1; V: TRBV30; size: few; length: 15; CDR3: CAWSVLGGMNTEAFF
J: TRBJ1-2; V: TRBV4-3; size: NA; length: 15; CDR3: CASSHGLEATYGYTF
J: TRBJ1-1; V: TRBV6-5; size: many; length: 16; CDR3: CASSFRDRGENTEAFF
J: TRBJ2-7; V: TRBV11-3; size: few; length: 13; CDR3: CASSRQRSTEQYF
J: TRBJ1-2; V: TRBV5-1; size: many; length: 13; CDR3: CASSLETNYGYTF
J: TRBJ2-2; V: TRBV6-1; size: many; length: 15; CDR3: CASREKGLNTGELFF
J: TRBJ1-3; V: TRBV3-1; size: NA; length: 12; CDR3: CASSQPGNTIYF
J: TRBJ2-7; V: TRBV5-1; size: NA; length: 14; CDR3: CASSFRTDSYEQYF
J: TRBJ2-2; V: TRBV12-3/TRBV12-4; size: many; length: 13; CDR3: CASSLFGTGELFF
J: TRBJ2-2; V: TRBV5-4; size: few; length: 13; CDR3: CASSRDRHGELFF
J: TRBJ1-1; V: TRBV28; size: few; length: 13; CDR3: CASLGGQNTEAFF
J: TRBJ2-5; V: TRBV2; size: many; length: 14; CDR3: CASSELHIGETQYF
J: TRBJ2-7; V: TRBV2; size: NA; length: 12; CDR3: CASSWGLAGKYF
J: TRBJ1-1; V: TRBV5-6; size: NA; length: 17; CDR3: CASSLLQGSPLNTEAFF
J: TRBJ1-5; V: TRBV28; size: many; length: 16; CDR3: CASSLGVRAAYQPQHF
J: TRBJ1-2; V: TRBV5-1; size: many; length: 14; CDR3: CASSADTLGNGYTF
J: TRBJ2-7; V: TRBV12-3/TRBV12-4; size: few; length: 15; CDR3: CASSPWRGAVLEQYF
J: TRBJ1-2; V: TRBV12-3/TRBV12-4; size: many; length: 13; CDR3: CASKPTANYGYTF
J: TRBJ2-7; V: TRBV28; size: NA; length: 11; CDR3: CASRDAYEQYF
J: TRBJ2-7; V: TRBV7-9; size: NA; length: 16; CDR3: CASSLLSGELEDEQYF
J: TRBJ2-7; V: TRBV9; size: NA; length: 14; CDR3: CASSVRWERHEQYF